The 22 T cell receptor beta chains presented below share a single source sample, sequenced in a study of PD-L1 blockade in urothelial cancer. Libraries were prepared by immunoSEQ multiplex PCR; TCRdb keeps only in-frame clonotypes and omits some of them. In the table there are about 88,000 clones, approximately 91% of which are singletons. This specimen was PBMCs, taken around atezolizumab (anti-PD-L1) treatment. Every receptor here comes from a man in his 60s with urothelial cancer.

This clone was counted only a few times. The chain combines TRBV19 with TRBJ1-6, with a possible D match to TRBD1 (5 bases). This CDR3 region has 15 residues. Trimming took 1 base from V and 8 from J, leaving 12 bases between them. Germline values: CDR1 LNHDA, CDR2 SQIVND (reference sequence). As DNA, the CDR3 is TGTGCCAGTAGTATAGGTCCCAGGGTGGATTCACCCCTCCACTTT. Amino acids: CASSIGPRVDSPLHF. The variable domain in full, completed from reference TRBV19 and TRBJ1-6, reads DGGITQSPKYLFRKEGQNVTLSCEQNLNHDAMYWYRQDPGQGLRLIYYSQIVNDFQKGDIAEGYSVSREKKESFPLTVTSAQKNPTAFYLCASSIGPRVDSPLHFGNGTRLTVT.

The chain joins TRBV5-1 to TRBJ2-1, with TRBD2 as a possible D gene (6 bases). Trimming shortened V by 7 bases and J by 12 bases, and 23 bases separated the two germline ends. CDR1 and CDR2 (germline): SGHRS, YFSETQ. The CDR3 is 14 residues long. Written as DNA, the CDR3 is TGCGCCAGCTCAGAGCGCGGGGATGGGGGTTGGCAGTTCTTC. As protein: CASSERGDGGWQFF. The whole variable domain, remainder taken from reference TRBV5-1 and TRBJ2-1, is KAGVTQTPRYLIKTRGQQVTLSCSPISGHRSVSWYQQTPGQGLQFLFEYFSETQRNKGNFPGRFSGRQFSNSRSEMNVSTLELGDSALYLCASSERGDGGWQFFGPGTRLTVL.

The chain carries TRBV30 and TRBJ2-1; 7 bases are shared with TRBD1. The V segment lost 3 bases and the J segment 9 bases; nucleotides outside the gene matches: 14. The CDR3 consists of 15 residues. Germline CDR1 and CDR2: GTSNPN and SVGIG (reference sequence). The CDR3 here is CAWRLQGVSYGEQFF. CDR3 DNA: TGTGCCTGGAGACTCCAGGGGGTGTCTTACGGTGAGCAGTTCTTC.

This chain connects TRBV4-2 to TRBJ1-4; weak D call: TRBD1 (5 bases). The V end lost 6 bases, the J end lost 2 bases, and 10 bases lay between the germline ends. Germline V gives CDR1 LGHNA, CDR2 YNFKEQ. The CDR3 covers 14 residues. The CDR3 DNA reads as TGTGCCAGCAGTCCCGGGGGGACTAATGAAAAACTGTTTTTT. Encoded protein: CASSPGGTNEKLFF.

The rearrangement uses TRBV5-1 and TRBJ1-6, with a possible D match to TRBD1 (6 bases). The CDR3 has 14 residues. V was clipped by 3 bases and J by 10 bases, with 14 bases between them. Germline CDR1 SGHRS, CDR2 YFSETQ. Here the CDR3 DNA reads TGCGCCAGCAGCTACTCAGGGGAAGGCTCACCCCTCCACTTT. It translates to CASSYSGEGSPLHF. Supplemented by reference TRBV5-1 and TRBJ1-6, the full variable domain reads KAGVTQTPRYLIKTRGQQVTLSCSPISGHRSVSWYQQTPGQGLQFLFEYFSETQRNKGNFPGRFSGRQFSNSRSEMNVSTLELGDSALYLCASSYSGEGSPLHFGNGTRLTVT.

The V call is TRBV13, the J call TRBJ2-3; 9 bases match TRBD1. The germline V gene encodes CDR1 PRHDT and CDR2 FYEKMQ (reference sequence). The junction had 4 bases not matched to a gene; V was cut back by 5 bases and J by 4 bases. This CDR3 has 14 residues. In nucleotides, the CDR3 is TGTGCCAGCAGCCCGGGACAGGGATCAGATACGCAGTATTTT. This sequence encodes CASSPGQGSDTQYF.

This clone was counted once. The chain joins TRBV5-4 to TRBJ2-1; 7 positions agree with TRBD1. V was clipped by 4 bases and J by 8 bases; unmatched bases: 12. Germline CDR1 and CDR2: SGHNT and YYREEE (reference sequence). The CDR3 totals 15 residues. Written as DNA, the CDR3 is TGTGCCAGCAGCCCCCGGGACAGCACAGCGGATGAGCAGTTCTTC. Protein sequence: CASSPRDSTADEQFF.

This chain uses TRBV7-8 with TRBJ2-7; 7 nucleotides line up with TRBD2. The V and J ends lost 1 base and 7 bases, in that order; junction bases with no gene match: 7. This CDR3 has 14 amino acids. The germline gives CDR1 SGHVS, CDR2 FQNEAQ. The CDR3 DNA reads as TGTGCCAGCAGCTTAGAGGGACTACCTACAGAGCAGTACTTC. This encodes CASSLEGLPTEQYF.

The chain recombines TRBV30 with TRBJ1-5, with a possible D match to TRBD1 (6 bases). The germline V gene has CDR1 GTSNPN and CDR2 SVGIG (reference sequence). V lost 0 bases, J lost 12 bases, and 15 bases lay in between. CDR3 length equals 13 residues. The CDR3 sequence is CAWSVRPTGLQHF. The CDR3 nucleotides read TGTGCCTGGAGTGTACGTCCGACAGGACTCCAGCATTTT.

The chain uses TRBV7-6 and TRBJ2-1; D is uncertain. Trimming removed 1 base at V and 5 bases at J, with 15 bases between. The CDR3 runs to 16 residues. In germline, CDR1 is SGHVS, CDR2 FNYEAQ. CDR3 in DNA: TGTGCCAGCAGCTTAGGCGGCTCCTTACTTAACAATGAGCAGTTCTTC. Encoded protein: CASSLGGSLLNNEQFF.

This chain joins TRBV7-7 and TRBJ2-3, with a possible D match to TRBD2 (6 bases). The CDR3 is made up of 15 amino acids. Trimming removed 5 bases at V and 4 bases at J, with 16 bases between. Germline V CDR1 and CDR2: SSHAT, FNYEAQ (reference sequence). For the CDR3, the DNA is TGTGCCAGCAGCCGTTTTGTGGGAGGCGCAGATACGCAGTATTTT. Its translation: CASSRFVGGADTQYF.

The CDR3 DNA is TGTGCCAGCAGCCAATGGGGACTAGGCCAAGAGACCCAGTACTTC. This translates into CASSQWGLGQETQYF. The chain links TRBV14 to TRBJ2-5, with 8 bases aligning to TRBD2. CDR3 length equals 15 residues. V was pared by 2 bases and J by 1 base, with 3 bases of the junction left unmatched. Germline CDR1 SGHDN, CDR2 FVKESK.

This chain joins TRBV6-1 and TRBJ2-2; TRBD1 aligns across 10 bases. With V trimmed by 8 bases and J by 3 bases, 3 bases remained unmatched. The CDR3 sequence is 14 residues long. Germline CDR1 and CDR2: MNHNS and SASEGT. The CDR3: CASGTGADTGELFF. In DNA form, the CDR3 reads TGTGCCAGCGGGACAGGGGCCGACACCGGGGAGCTGTTTTTT.

The chain joins TRBV7-9 to TRBJ2-5, with a weak D call TRBD1 (6 bases). This CDR3 comprises 15 residues. Germline loops: CDR1 SEHNR, CDR2 FQNEAQ (reference sequence). V was trimmed by 3 bases and J by 1 base, leaving 12 bases between them. In nucleotides, the CDR3 is TGTGCCAGCAGCTTCATTACAGGGAGCCAAGAGACCCAGTACTTC. It specifies CASSFITGSQETQYF.

V gene TRBV5-8 combines with J gene TRBJ2-3, with D perhaps matching TRBD1 (6 bases). Trimming shortened V by 3 bases and J by 2 bases, and 13 bases separated the two germline ends. The CDR3 spans 15 residues. CDR1 and CDR2 from the germline V gene are SGHTS and YDEGEE. The CDR3 reads CASSSDGTPTDTQYF. For the CDR3, the DNA is TGTGCCAGCAGCTCGGACGGGACACCCACAGATACGCAGTATTTT.

The genes are TRBV4-1 and TRBJ2-7, with 8 bases aligning to TRBD1. CDR1 and CDR2 from the germline V gene are MGHRA and YSYEKL. Trimming took 3 bases from V and 0 from J; bases not matched to a gene: 7. The CDR3 has 16 amino acids. In nucleotides, the CDR3 is TGCGCCAGCAGCCAGTCCCGGGACAGGACCTCCTACGAGCAGTACTTC. This translates into CASSQSRDRTSYEQYF.

Turning to this clone: One end of the junction varies from germline; a read error may be responsible. J is TRBJ2-2 and V is TRBV11-3; 10 positions match TRBD1. Germline loops: CDR1 SGHNT, CDR2 YENEEA. The CDR3 consists of 16 residues. CDR3 coding DNA: TGTGCCAGCAGCCTCTCGGGACAGGGGAACCCCGGGGAGCTGTTTTTT. As protein: CASSLSGQGNPGELFF.

This chain joins TRBV6-5 and TRBJ2-1, with D possibly matching TRBD2 (7 bases). With 6 bases removed from V and 10 bases from J, the gap between germline ends came to 19 bases. The CDR3 has 14 amino acids. Looked up from germline, CDR1 is MNHEY and CDR2 is SVGAGI. In nucleotides, the CDR3 is TGTGCCAGCAGACCACGGGGGGCACTAACCGAGCAGTTCTTC. Its protein is CASRPRGALTEQFF.

DNA for the CDR3: TGTGCCAGCAGTTCCCGACAGGGGAGGAACACTGAAGCTTTCTTT. This encodes CASSSRQGRNTEAFF. This chain uses TRBV28 with TRBJ1-1; 8 bases align to TRBD1. The CDR3 runs to 15 residues. V lost 4 bases and J lost 1; bases outside the gene matches: 5. Germline CDR1 is MDHEN and CDR2 is SYDVKM.

This sequence joins TRBV6-1 and TRBJ2-1; maybe TRBD2 (6 bases). V was pared by 2 bases and J by 4 bases, with 15 bases between. CDR1 and CDR2 from the germline V gene are MNHNS and SASEGT. This CDR3 has 16 amino acids. CDR3 nucleotide sequence: TGTGCCAGCAGTGAATCTCTTAGCGGCGCGTACAATGAGCAGTTCTTC. This codes for CASSESLSGAYNEQFF.

The V gene is TRBV7-3, the J gene TRBJ2-1; 10 bases match TRBD1. The CDR3 is made up of 14 amino acids. With 4 bases clipped from V and 8 bases from J, the junction kept 5 bases outside the gene matches. Germline values: CDR1 SGHTA, CDR2 FQGTGA. Here the CDR3 reads CASSSGQGGDEQFF. The CDR3 bases are TGTGCCAGCAGCTCCGGACAGGGGGGCGATGAGCAGTTCTTC. The full variable domain, completed using reference TRBV7-3 and TRBJ2-1, is GAGVSQTPSNKVTEKGKYVELRCDPISGHTALYWYRQSLGQGPEFLIYFQGTGAADDSGLPNDRFFAVRPEGSVSTLKIQRTERGDSAVYLCASSSGQGGDEQFFGPGTRLTVL.

This chain links TRBV7-9 with TRBJ2-1; D ambiguous. Per germline, CDR1 SEHNR and CDR2 FQNEAQ (reference sequence). This CDR3 contains 12 residues. Trimming stripped 1 base from V and 15 bases from J, with 13 bases between. Here the CDR3 reads CASSLDPVPPFF. CDR3 in DNA: TGTGCCAGCAGCTTAGATCCAGTCCCCCCGTTCTTC.